The T cell receptor (beta chain) described here comes from a study of T-cell memory formation after mild COVID-19. Using its own MiXCR run on the 5' RACE reads, TCRdb lists one record per CDR3 protein. Here the sample spans 350,000 to 450,000 distinct CDR3 sequences, 20% being singletons. CDR1 and CDR2 from the germline V gene are MNHEY and SVGAGI. The germline V and J ends were trimmed by 6 bases and 1 base, with 12 bases remaining between them. The CDR3 covers 14 residues. This chain uses TRBV6-5 with TRBJ1-1; TRBD1 is a possible D gene (5 bases). The receptor comes from an adult woman who had mild COVID-19 (a few samples of this study predate the infection). Cell type and time point are not known. The specimen was PBMCs or a T cell subset sorted from them (not recorded which). The CDR3 sequence is CASRPRTQNTEAFF. The CDR3 DNA sequence: TGTGCCAGCAGACCCAGGACACAGAACACTGAAGCTTTCTTT.